These T cell receptor beta chains were read from a single sample in a study of blood T cell repertoires in COVID-19. This table comes from immunoSEQ multiplex PCR, and its TCRdb copy is limited to in-frame clones, with some not included. The data hold roughly 160,000 clones, with 70% to 90% observed a single time. The sample comprised peripheral blood. The source of these receptors is a man aged 55 to 70 with COVID-19, enrolled during active disease. CDR3s include the opening cysteine and the closing phenylalanine or tryptophan. The order of the fields is J gene, CDR3 length, V gene, D gene, clone size, CDR3 protein, CDR3 DNA. The D gene is left open where the match is weak. Clone size appears in some rows only: once, few, many, or a class for an expanded clone.

j_gene: TRBJ2-1
len: 15
v_gene: TRBV7-2
d_gene: TRBD2
abundance: -
CDR3aa: CASSLALAGNNEQFF
CDR3nt: TGTGCCAGCAGCTTAGCACTAGCGGGGAACAATGAGCAGTTCTTC

j_gene: TRBJ1-3
len: 12
v_gene: TRBV10-2
d_gene: -
abundance: -
CDR3aa: CASREAGNTIYF
CDR3nt: TGCGCCAGCAGGGAGGCGGGAAACACCATATATTTT

j_gene: TRBJ1-2
len: 14
v_gene: TRBV30
d_gene: -
abundance: -
CDR3aa: CAWSPMTGNYGYTF
CDR3nt: TGTGCCTGGAGTCCTATGACAGGAAACTATGGCTACACCTTC

j_gene: TRBJ2-2
len: 14
v_gene: TRBV7-3
d_gene: -
abundance: -
CDR3aa: CASSLTGATGELFF
CDR3nt: TGTGCCAGCAGCTTAACAGGGGCCACCGGGGAGCTGTTTTTT

j_gene: TRBJ2-6
len: 18
v_gene: TRBV28
d_gene: -
abundance: -
CDR3aa: CASSYPQGTSSGANVLTF
CDR3nt: TGTGCCAGCAGTTACCCCCAGGGGACCAGCTCTGGGGCCAACGTCCTGACTTTC

j_gene: TRBJ1-1
len: 15
v_gene: TRBV27
d_gene: -
abundance: -
CDR3aa: CASSLSRRSNTEAFF
CDR3nt: TGTGCCAGCAGTTTATCGAGGCGGAGTAACACTGAAGCTTTCTTT

j_gene: TRBJ2-7
len: 14
v_gene: TRBV4-1
d_gene: -
abundance: -
CDR3aa: CASSQDPQEYEQYF
CDR3nt: TGCGCCAGCAGCCAAGATCCACAGGAGTACGAGCAGTACTTC

j_gene: TRBJ1-3
len: 17
v_gene: TRBV5-1
d_gene: TRBD1
abundance: few
CDR3aa: CASSSGTGADSGNTIYF
CDR3nt: TGCGCCAGCAGCTCGGGGACAGGGGCGGACTCTGGAAACACCATATATTTT

j_gene: TRBJ1-1
len: 14
v_gene: TRBV6-5
d_gene: TRBD1
abundance: -
CDR3aa: CASRGQGENTEAFF
CDR3nt: TGTGCCAGCAGGGGACAGGGGGAGAACACTGAAGCTTTCTTT

j_gene: TRBJ1-2
len: 13
v_gene: TRBV18
d_gene: TRBD1
abundance: -
CDR3aa: CASSSDRVGGYTF
CDR3nt: TGTGCCAGCTCATCCGACAGGGTGGGAGGCTACACCTTC

j_gene: TRBJ1-1
len: 16
v_gene: TRBV4-2
d_gene: -
abundance: -
CDR3aa: CASSQASGAGNTEAFF
CDR3nt: TGTGCCAGCAGCCAAGCTAGTGGAGCCGGGAACACTGAAGCTTTCTTT

j_gene: TRBJ2-7
len: 12
v_gene: TRBV11-2
d_gene: -
abundance: -
CDR3aa: CASSLVRHEQYF
CDR3nt: TGTGCCAGCAGCTTAGTCAGGCACGAGCAGTACTTC

j_gene: TRBJ2-7
len: 14
v_gene: TRBV2
d_gene: TRBD2
abundance: -
CDR3aa: CASSGTSGSYEQYF
CDR3nt: TGTGCCAGCAGCGGAACTAGCGGGAGTTACGAGCAGTACTTC

j_gene: TRBJ2-1
len: 14
v_gene: TRBV11-3
d_gene: TRBD2
abundance: -
CDR3aa: CASSLASGQDEQFF
CDR3nt: TGTGCCAGCAGCTTGGCTAGCGGGCAGGATGAGCAGTTCTTC

j_gene: TRBJ1-2
len: 11
v_gene: TRBV6-2/TRBV6-3
d_gene: -
abundance: -
CDR3aa: CASSSGWGYTF
CDR3nt: TGTGCCAGCAGTTCAGGGTGGGGCTACACCTTC

j_gene: TRBJ2-2
len: 16
v_gene: TRBV9
d_gene: TRBD2
abundance: -
CDR3aa: CASSEVVPGGAGELFF
CDR3nt: TGTGCCAGCAGCGAAGTAGTTCCGGGAGGGGCCGGGGAGCTGTTTTTT

j_gene: TRBJ2-4
len: 15
v_gene: TRBV5-1
d_gene: TRBD1
abundance: -
CDR3aa: CASSRDRVGKNIQYF
CDR3nt: TGCGCCAGCAGCCGGGACAGGGTGGGCAAAAACATTCAGTACTTC

j_gene: TRBJ2-7
len: 14
v_gene: TRBV5-1
d_gene: TRBD1
abundance: once
CDR3aa: CASSWGTGRDEQYF
CDR3nt: TGCGCCAGCAGCTGGGGGACAGGGAGGGACGAGCAGTACTTC

j_gene: TRBJ2-7
len: 14
v_gene: TRBV7-8
d_gene: -
abundance: -
CDR3aa: CASSLLQGSYEQYF
CDR3nt: TGTGCCAGCAGCTTACTCCAGGGTTCTTACGAGCAGTACTTC

j_gene: TRBJ2-2
len: 18
v_gene: TRBV7-2
d_gene: TRBD1
abundance: -
CDR3aa: CASSLVPPLDRVTGELFF
CDR3nt: TGTGCCAGCAGCTTAGTTCCCCCTCTTGACAGGGTCACCGGGGAGCTGTTTTTT

j_gene: TRBJ2-2
len: 14
v_gene: TRBV7-3
d_gene: -
abundance: once
CDR3aa: CASSWGLNTGELFF
CDR3nt: TGTGCCAGCAGCTGGGGCCTGAACACCGGGGAGCTGTTTTTT

j_gene: TRBJ1-2
len: 17
v_gene: TRBV4-1
d_gene: TRBD1
abundance: -
CDR3aa: CASSLTTGGAAVRGYTF
CDR3nt: TGCGCCAGCAGCCTTACGACAGGGGGCGCGGCGGTTCGTGGCTACACCTTC